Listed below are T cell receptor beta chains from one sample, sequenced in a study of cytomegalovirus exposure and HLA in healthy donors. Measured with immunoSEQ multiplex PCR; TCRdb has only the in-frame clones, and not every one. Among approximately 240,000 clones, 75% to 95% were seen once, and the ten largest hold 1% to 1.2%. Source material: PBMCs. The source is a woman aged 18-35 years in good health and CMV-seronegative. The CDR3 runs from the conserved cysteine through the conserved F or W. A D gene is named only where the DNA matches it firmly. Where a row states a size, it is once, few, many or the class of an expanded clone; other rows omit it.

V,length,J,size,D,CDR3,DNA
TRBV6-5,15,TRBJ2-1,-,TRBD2,CASSSLSGSSNEQFF,TGTGCCAGCAGTTCCCTTAGCGGGAGTAGCAATGAGCAGTTCTTC
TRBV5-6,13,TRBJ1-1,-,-,CASSFSRNTEAFF,TGTGCCAGCAGCTTCTCGAGAAACACTGAAGCTTTCTTT
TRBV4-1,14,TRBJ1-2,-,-,CASSREEGLYGYTF,TGCGCCAGCAGCCGAGAGGAGGGGCTCTATGGCTACACCTTC
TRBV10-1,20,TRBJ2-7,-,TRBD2,CASSEFAPGLAGGPLREQYF,TGCGCCAGCAGTGAGTTTGCCCCGGGGCTAGCGGGAGGGCCTTTGAGAGAGCAGTACTTC
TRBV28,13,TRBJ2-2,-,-,CASSLTPTGELFF,TGTGCCAGCAGTCTAACCCCAACCGGGGAGCTGTTTTTT
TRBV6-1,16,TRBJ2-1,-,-,CASSEPGVSSYNEQFF,TGTGCCAGCAGTGAACCGGGGGTGAGCTCCTACAATGAGCAGTTCTTC
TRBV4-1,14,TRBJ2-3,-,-,CASSQDRGDDTQYF,TGCGCCAGCAGCCAAGATAGAGGAGATGATACGCAGTATTTT
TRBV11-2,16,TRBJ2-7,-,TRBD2,CASSPGLAGRGRLEYF,TGTGCCAGCAGCCCGGGACTAGCGGGACGGGGCCGATTGGAGTACTTC
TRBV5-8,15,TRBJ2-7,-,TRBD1,CASRSGRTGNREQYF,TGTGCCAGCAGATCCGGACGGACAGGGAACCGCGAGCAGTACTTC
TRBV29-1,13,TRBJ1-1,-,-,CSVEEGLNTEAFF,TGCAGCGTTGAAGAGGGCCTGAACACTGAAGCTTTCTTT
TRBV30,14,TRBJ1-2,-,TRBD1,CAWSQDRVNYGYTF,TGTGCCTGGAGCCAGGACAGGGTTAACTATGGCTACACCTTC
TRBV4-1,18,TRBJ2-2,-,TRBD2,CASSPHSGRAVDTGELFF,TGCGCCAGCAGCCCTCATAGCGGGAGGGCCGTGGACACCGGGGAGCTGTTTTTT
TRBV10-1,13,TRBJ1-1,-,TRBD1,CASSVTGGVQAFF,TGCGCCAGCAGTGTGACAGGGGGCGTTCAAGCTTTCTTT
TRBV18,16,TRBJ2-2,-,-,CASSPRQGSNTGELFF,TGTGCCAGCTCACCGAGGCAGGGGTCTAACACCGGGGAGCTGTTTTTT
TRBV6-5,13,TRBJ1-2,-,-,CASSYSDKYGYTF,TGTGCCAGCAGTTACTCGGACAAGTATGGCTACACCTTC
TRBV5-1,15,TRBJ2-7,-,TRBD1,CASSWTGQNSYEQYF,TGCGCCAGCAGCTGGACAGGACAGAACTCCTACGAGCAGTACTTC
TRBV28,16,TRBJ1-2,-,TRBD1,CASISNPGGANYGYTF,TGTGCCAGCATCTCAAACCCAGGGGGAGCTAACTATGGCTACACCTTC
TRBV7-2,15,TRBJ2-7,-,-,CASSLVPSSSYEQYF,TGTGCCAGCAGCTTAGTTCCGTCTAGCTCCTACGAGCAGTACTTC
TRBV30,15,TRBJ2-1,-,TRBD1,CAWSVVGRGHNEQFF,TGTGCCTGGAGTGTAGTAGGCAGGGGGCACAATGAGCAGTTCTTC
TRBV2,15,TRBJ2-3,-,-,CASRGALMGTDTQYF,TGTGCCAGCAGAGGGGCACTAATGGGCACAGATACGCAGTATTTT
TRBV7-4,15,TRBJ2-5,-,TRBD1,CASSLDRGAWETQYF,TGTGCCAGCAGCCTTGACAGGGGGGCATGGGAGACCCAGTACTTC
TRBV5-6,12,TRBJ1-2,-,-,CASSFSPGGYTF,TGTGCCAGCAGCTTCTCTCCAGGCGGCTACACCTTC
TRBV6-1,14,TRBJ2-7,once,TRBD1,CASSPPGQNYEQYF,TGTGCCAGCAGTCCCCCGGGACAGAACTACGAGCAGTACTTC
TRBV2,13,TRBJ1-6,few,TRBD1,CASRDRVNSPLHF,TGTGCCAGCCGGGACAGGGTCAATTCACCCCTCCACTTT
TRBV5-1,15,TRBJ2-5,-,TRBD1,CASSPGTGTEETQYF,TGCGCCAGCAGTCCTGGAACCGGGACAGAAGAGACCCAGTACTTC
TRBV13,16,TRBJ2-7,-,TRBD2,CASSLKGYREDYEQYF,TGTGCCAGCAGCTTAAAGGGATACCGGGAGGACTACGAGCAGTACTTC
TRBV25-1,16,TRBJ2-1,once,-,CASSGAGPVSYNEQFF,TGTGCCAGCAGTGGAGCGGGTCCCGTCTCCTACAATGAGCAGTTCTTC
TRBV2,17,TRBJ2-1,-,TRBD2,CASRTPGLSGGYNEQFF,TGTGCCAGCAGAACCCCAGGTCTGTCGGGAGGGTACAATGAGCAGTTCTTC
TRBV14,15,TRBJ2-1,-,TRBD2,CASSQRLAGGTEQFF,TGTGCCAGCAGCCAAAGACTAGCGGGAGGGACTGAGCAGTTCTTC
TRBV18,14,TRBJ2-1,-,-,CASSPRGTSREQFF,TGTGCCAGCTCACCCCGAGGCACCTCGAGGGAGCAGTTCTTC
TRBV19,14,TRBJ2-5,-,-,CASSIVGRQETQYF,TGTGCCAGTAGTATAGTGGGGAGGCAAGAGACCCAGTACTTC
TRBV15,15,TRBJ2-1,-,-,CATREIRLGNNEQFF,TGTGCCACCAGAGAGATTAGACTCGGAAACAATGAGCAGTTCTTC
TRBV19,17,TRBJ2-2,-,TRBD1,CASSIDWAGGYTGELFF,TGTGCCAGTAGTATAGATTGGGCAGGGGGCTACACCGGGGAGCTGTTTTTT
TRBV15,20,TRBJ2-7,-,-,CATSRDRRNRDRSGSYEQYF,TGTGCCACCAGCAGAGATAGGAGAAACAGGGATCGTAGTGGCTCCTACGAGCAGTACTTC
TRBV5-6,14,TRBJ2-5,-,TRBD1,CASSLQGSRETQYF,TGTGCCAGCAGCTTACAGGGGTCGAGGGAGACCCAGTACTTC
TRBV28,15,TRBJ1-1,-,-,CASSFSPFTNTEAFF,TGTGCCAGCAGTTTTAGTCCCTTTACGAACACTGAAGCTTTCTTT
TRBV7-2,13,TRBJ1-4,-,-,CASSPRAPGELFF,TGTGCCAGCAGCCCCCGGGCCCCCGGGGAACTGTTTTTT
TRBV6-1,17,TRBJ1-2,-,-,CASSESGTGLANYGYTF,TGTGCCAGCAGTGAATCGGGCACGGGGTTAGCTAACTATGGCTACACCTTC
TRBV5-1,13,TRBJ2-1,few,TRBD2,CASSLGLAYEQFF,TGCGCCAGCAGCTTGGGACTAGCGTATGAGCAGTTCTTC
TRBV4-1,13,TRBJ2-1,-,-,CASSQVGLNEQFF,TGCGCCAGCAGCCAAGTGGGGCTGAATGAGCAGTTCTTC
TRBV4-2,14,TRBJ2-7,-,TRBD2,CASGSTSGSDEQYF,TGTGCCAGCGGCTCAACCAGCGGGAGCGACGAGCAGTACTTC
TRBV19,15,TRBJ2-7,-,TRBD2,CASRRLAGKSYEQYF,TGTGCCAGTAGGAGGCTAGCGGGAAAGTCCTACGAGCAGTACTTC
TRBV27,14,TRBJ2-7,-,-,CASSSQGIYYEQYF,TGTGCCAGCAGTTCCCAGGGAATTTACTACGAGCAGTACTTC
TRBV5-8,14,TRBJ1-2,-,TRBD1,CASSQRTGLYGYTF,TGTGCCAGCAGCCAAAGGACAGGGTTATATGGCTACACCTTC
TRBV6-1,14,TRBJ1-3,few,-,CASSRGSFGNTIYF,TGTGCCAGCAGTCGGGGGAGCTTTGGAAACACCATATATTTT
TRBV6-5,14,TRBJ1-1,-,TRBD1,CASSYVQGAWRAFF,TGTGCCAGCAGTTACGTCCAGGGGGCATGGAGGGCTTTCTTT